The clone carrying this T cell receptor beta chain was counted ten times or more. Its antigen remains unidentified. The record originates from a study of CD8 T cells in ankylosing spondylitis. Study results and limitations: Disease-linked clones bore a CD8+ phenotype and were relatively rare in peripheral blood. Reportedly, disease-linked clones are significantly enriched in ankylosing spondylitis patients' matched synovial fluid.

CDR3 length: 14 residues. Per germline, CDR1 SSHAT and CDR2 FNYEAQ (reference sequence). V was cut by 5 bases and J by 3 bases, with 13 bases left in between. TCRdb used MiXCR to reprocess the 5' RACE reads, holding one entry per CDR3 protein. Of fewer than 130,000 distinct CDR3 sequences detected, more than 20% appear once; the ten largest clones hold about 12%. This TCR came from a male donor with ankylosing spondylitis. The J gene is TRBJ2-5, the V gene TRBV7-7; TRBD1 is a possible D gene (6 bases). Input material: synovial fluid, either unsorted or a sorted T cell fraction (not recorded which). CDR3 residues: CASSPGHHEETQYF. The CDR3 DNA is TGTGCCAGCAGCCCGGGACACCATGAAGAGACCCAGTACTTC.